The 18 T cell receptor beta chains reported below all come from one sample, sequenced in a study of blood T cell repertoires in COVID-19 (dated by TCRdb to about 2020). Library construction relied on the immunoSEQ multiplex PCR assay. The table was pulled from immuneACCESS by TCRdb, which kept in-frame rearrangements only. Such tables lose some clones; where checked, under half of the loss comes from unresolved V genes, and the rest has no known cause. The sample table shows 160,000 or so clones, and 80% to 90% are seen once. The ten most abundant clones make up about 15% of the sample. Material: peripheral blood. These receptors originate from a woman aged 35 to 49 with acute or convalescent COVID-19.

V and J are TRBV19 and TRBJ2-7; TRBD1 agrees at 8 bases. This CDR3 is built from 16 residues. Germline V gene lookup returns CDR1 LNHDA and CDR2 SQIVND (reference sequence). V shed 4 bases, J shed 6 bases, and the junction held 14 bases outside the gene matches. CDR3 sequence (DNA): TGTGCCAGTAGTACGAAGACAGGGGTAGTCATCCGCGAGCAGTACTTC. It is translated as CASSTKTGVVIREQYF.

The chain employs TRBV4-1 and TRBJ2-7; D is unresolved. The V end was cut by 4 bases, the J end by 5 bases, with 12 bases between. The CDR3 is 13 amino acids. Germline V gives CDR1 MGHRA, CDR2 YSYEKL. The CDR3 coding sequence is TGCGCCAGCAGCCCGATCGATTCGGACGAGCAGTACTTC. Translated: CASSPIDSDEQYF.

This clone appeared a single time. This chain links TRBV6-5 with TRBJ1-5; TRBD1 matches at 8 bases. This CDR3 is built from 15 residues. Germline CDR1 and CDR2: MNHEY and SVGAGI. V lost 6 bases and J lost 0; bases outside the gene matches: 4. CDR3 protein: CASSRTGYSNQPQHF. CDR3 nucleotides: TGTGCCAGCAGCCGGACAGGGTATAGCAATCAGCCCCAGCATTTT.

The chain joins TRBV9 to TRBJ1-2; TRBD1 is a possible D gene (5 bases). Germline loops: CDR1 SGDLS, CDR2 YYNGEE. Trimming took off 0 bases at V and 4 bases at J, with 13 bases between the two ends. CDR3 size: 15 residues. DNA of the CDR3: TGTGCCAGCAGCGTAGACAGGAGCAACCTCTATGGCTACACCTTC. The encoded protein is CASSVDRSNLYGYTF.

This clone was recorded once. The V and J genes are TRBV5-1 and TRBJ2-7; TRBD1 matches at 9 bases. Germline CDR1 reads SGHRS; CDR2 reads YFSETQ. V shed 2 bases, J shed 0 bases, and the junction held 9 bases outside the gene matches. The CDR3 covers 17 residues. The CDR3 nucleotides are TGCGCCAGCAGCTTTGGGACAGGGAGTTCGGGCTCCTACGAGCAGTACTTC. The encoded protein is CASSFGTGSSGSYEQYF.

The chain links TRBV6-2 or TRBV6-3 to TRBJ1-1; D not certain. Trimming shortened V by 0 bases and J by 0 bases, and 14 bases separated the two germline ends. The CDR3 sequence is 17 residues long. Germline V gene sequence: CDR1 MNHEY, CDR2 SVGEGT. CDR3 amino acids: CASSYSSARRLNTEAFF. As DNA, the CDR3 is TGTGCCAGCAGTTACTCGTCTGCGAGGAGACTGAACACTGAAGCTTTCTTT.

CDR3 coding DNA: TGTGCCATCACCTTCGACAGCTATGGCTACACCTTC. Amino acid sequence: CAITFDSYGYTF. The chain uses TRBV10-3 and TRBJ1-2, with D possibly TRBD1 on 5 matching bases. V shed 7 bases and J shed 4 bases, with 10 bases lying between them. This CDR3 spans 12 amino acids. In germline, CDR1 is ENHRY, CDR2 SYGVKD.

The rearrangement uses TRBV19 and TRBJ1-5, with D maybe TRBD1 (5 bases). The germline gives CDR1 LNHDA, CDR2 SQIVND (reference sequence). Trimming stripped 7 bases from V and 3 bases from J, with 13 bases between. The CDR3 length is 14 residues. This CDR3 reads CASTRQSPNQPQHF. The CDR3 DNA is TGTGCCAGTACCAGACAGAGTCCCAATCAGCCCCAGCATTTT.

This chain links TRBV27 with TRBJ2-1; tentative D call: TRBD2 (6 bases). Deletions cut 7 bases from V and 2 bases from J, with 18 bases between. Germline CDR1 and CDR2: MNHEY and SMNVEV (reference sequence). The CDR3 extends over 16 amino acids. CDR3 nucleotide sequence: TGTGCCAGCAACTCCGGGAGTCACTGGGCCTACAATGAGCAGTTCTTC. This encodes CASNSGSHWAYNEQFF.

The rearrangement links TRBV5-4 to TRBJ2-2; possibly TRBD2 for D (5 bases). The CDR3 runs 15 residues. The germline CDR1 and CDR2 sequences are SGHNT and YYREEE (reference sequence). V was trimmed by 0 bases and J by 4 bases, leaving 10 bases between them. The CDR3 DNA reads as TGTGCCAGCAGCTTGGTTGCGGGCGGCACCGGGGAGCTGTTTTTT. It yields the protein CASSLVAGGTGELFF.

V is TRBV7-8 and J is TRBJ2-1; 12 bases map to TRBD2. There are 15 residues in the CDR3. The germline V gene has CDR1 SGHVS and CDR2 FQNEAQ. The ends lost 3 bases at V and 7 bases at J; junction bases unmatched: 4. Here the CDR3 reads CASSLMTSGSNEQFF. The DNA of the CDR3 is TGTGCCAGCAGCTTGATGACTAGCGGGAGTAATGAGCAGTTCTTC. The whole variable domain, filled in from reference TRBV7-8 and TRBJ2-1, reads GAGVSQSPRYKVAKRGQDVALRCDPISGHVSLFWYQQALGQGPEFLTYFQNEAQLDKSGLPSDRFFAERPEGSVSTLKIQRTQQEDSAVYLCASSLMTSGSNEQFFGPGTRLTVL.

The rearrangement links TRBV19 to TRBJ2-3; D perhaps matches TRBD2 (6 bases). Germline V gene data show CDR1 as LNHDA and CDR2 as SQIVND (reference sequence). V lost 5 bases and J 12 bases, leaving 18 bases between the germline ends. The CDR3 loop spans 13 amino acids. The chain's CDR3 is CASSPRPSDDQYF. DNA for the CDR3: TGTGCCAGTAGTCCCCGTCCTAGCGACGATCAGTATTTT.

The chain couples TRBV18 to TRBJ2-3; 8 bases line up with TRBD2. Germline V lookup: CDR1 KGHSH, CDR2 LQKENI. J lost 0 bases, V lost 3 bases, and 5 bases had no gene match. This CDR3 comprises 16 residues. DNA for the CDR3: TGTGCCAGCTCACCGAAAGCGGGGGCTAGCACAGATACGCAGTATTTT. Translated: CASSPKAGASTDTQYF.

The V gene is TRBV9, the J gene TRBJ2-1; 7 bases align to TRBD2. The junction had 16 bases not matched to a gene; V was cut back by 0 bases and J by 4 bases. This CDR3 has 19 residues. The germline CDR1 and CDR2 sequences are SGDLS and YYNGEE. CDR3 amino acids: CASSVGGGGPVLDYNEQFF. CDR3 DNA: TGTGCCAGCAGCGTAGGTGGGGGAGGGCCCGTTCTGGATTACAATGAGCAGTTCTTC.

This chain connects TRBV11-3 to TRBJ2-3; 10 nucleotides agree with TRBD2. V lost 5 bases and J lost 0; bases outside the gene matches: 14. Germline assignment: CDR1 SGHNT and CDR2 YENEEA. CDR3 length: 19 amino acids. The CDR3 sequence: CASSPRRTSGDTSTDTQYF. The DNA of the CDR3 is TGTGCCAGCAGCCCGCGTAGGACTAGCGGAGATACTAGCACAGATACGCAGTATTTT.

The chain uses TRBV18 and TRBJ1-2, with D tentatively TRBD1 (5 bases). The germline V and J ends were trimmed by 4 bases and 3 bases, with 12 bases remaining between them. CDR1 KGHSH and CDR2 LQKENI come from the germline V gene. The CDR3 runs 14 residues. CDR3 residues: CASSRAGPDYGYTF. The CDR3 DNA reads TGTGCCAGCTCACGGGCGGGGCCGGACTATGGCTACACCTTC.

V is TRBV11-3 and J is TRBJ2-1; no clear D gene. The germline V gene encodes CDR1 SGHNT and CDR2 YENEEA. CDR3 size: 12 residues. The ends were cut back, 0 bases at V and 6 bases at J, with 3 bases in the middle. CDR3 residues: CASSLDSNEQFF. DNA for the CDR3: TGTGCCAGCAGCTTAGACTCCAATGAGCAGTTCTTC.

V and J are TRBV2 and TRBJ1-3, with unresolved D. From germline, CDR1 is SNHLY and CDR2 FYNNEI. There are 15 residues in the CDR3. The ends were cut back, 10 bases at V and 2 bases at J, with 18 bases in the middle. The CDR3 loop reads CATEPPGLTGNTIYF. The CDR3 DNA follows: TGTGCCACCGAGCCCCCAGGTTTGACTGGAAACACCATATATTTT.